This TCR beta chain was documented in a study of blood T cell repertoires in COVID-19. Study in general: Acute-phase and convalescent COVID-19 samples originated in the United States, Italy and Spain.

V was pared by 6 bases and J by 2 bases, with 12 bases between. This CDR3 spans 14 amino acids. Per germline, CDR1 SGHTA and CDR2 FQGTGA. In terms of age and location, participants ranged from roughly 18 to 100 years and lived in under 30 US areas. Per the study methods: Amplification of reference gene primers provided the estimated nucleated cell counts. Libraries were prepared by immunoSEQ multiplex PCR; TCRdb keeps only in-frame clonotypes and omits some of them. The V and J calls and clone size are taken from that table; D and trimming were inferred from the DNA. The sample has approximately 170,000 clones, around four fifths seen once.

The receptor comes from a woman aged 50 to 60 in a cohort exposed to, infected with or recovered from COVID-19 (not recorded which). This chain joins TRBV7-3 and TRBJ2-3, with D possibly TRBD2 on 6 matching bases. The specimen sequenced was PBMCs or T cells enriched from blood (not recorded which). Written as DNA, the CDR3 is TGTGCCAGCAGGTGGGGACTTAACACAGATACGCAGTATTTT. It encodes CASRWGLNTDTQYF.